Below are 12 T cell receptor beta chains sequenced from a single sample in a study of blood T cell repertoires in COVID-19. Repertoires were generated with immunoSEQ multiplex PCR, while TCRdb's copy carries only in-frame clones and drops some. Among 150,000 to 200,000 clones, roughly nine tenths were seen once, and the ten largest hold 3% to 4%. Material: peripheral blood. Receptors were obtained from a man between 65 and 79 years old with acute or convalescent COVID-19.

DNA for the CDR3: TGCGCCAGCAGCCCGGACAGGTTCCCTAGCAATCAGCCCCAGCATTTT. Encoded protein: CASSPDRFPSNQPQHF. The chain recombines TRBV4-1 with TRBJ1-5; 7 nucleotides line up with TRBD1. The CDR3 length is 16 residues. Germline V gene data show CDR1 as MGHRA and CDR2 as YSYEKL. Germline trimming cut 4 bases from V and 0 bases from J; bases unmatched to any gene: 6.

This rearrangement joins TRBV5-1 to TRBJ1-1, with D perhaps matching TRBD1 (6 bases). Germline values: CDR1 SGHRS, CDR2 YFSETQ. Trimming left V 0 bases short and J 4 bases short, with 13 bases between. The CDR3 is 15 residues long. CDR3 in DNA: TGCGCCAGCAGCTTGGAAGGGTCAGGGGTCACTGAAGCTTTCTTT. It translates to CASSLEGSGVTEAFF.

The chain employs TRBV4-3 and TRBJ1-3; TRBD1 matches 8 bases. V dropped 1 base and J dropped 4; count of bases not matched to a gene: 3. The CDR3 contains 15 residues. Germline V gene data show CDR1 as LGHNA and CDR2 as YSLEER. CDR3 sequence reads: CASSQGQGMGNTIYF. Written as DNA, the CDR3 is TGCGCCAGCAGCCAAGGACAGGGGATGGGAAACACCATATATTTT.

The chain recombines TRBV5-1 with TRBJ1-3, with 8 positions matching TRBD1. CDR3 size: 14 residues. The germline V gene has CDR1 SGHRS and CDR2 YFSETQ. The V and J ends lost 4 bases and 2 bases, in that order; junction bases with no gene match: 2. CDR3 nucleotides: TGCGCCAGCAGCCAACAGGGGGCTGGAAACACCATATATTTT. It codes for CASSQQGAGNTIYF.

The V and J genes are TRBV7-3 and TRBJ2-1, with D unclear. Germline V lookup: CDR1 SGHTA, CDR2 FQGTGA. The ends were cut back, 5 bases at V and 6 bases at J, with 11 bases in the middle. The CDR3 is made up of 13 amino acids. CDR3: CASSPSISNEQFF. The CDR3 DNA sequence: TGTGCCAGCAGCCCCTCGATTAGCAATGAGCAGTTCTTC.

The chain combines TRBV2 with TRBJ1-5; TRBD1 might be the D (5 bases). The CDR3 is 14 amino acids. Trimming stripped 2 bases from V and 3 bases from J, with 8 bases between. Germline V lookup: CDR1 SNHLY, CDR2 FYNNEI. The CDR3 DNA reads as TGTGCCAGCAGTGAAAGGACATCCAATCAGCCCCAGCATTTT. Protein sequence: CASSERTSNQPQHF.

The rearrangement joins TRBV9 to TRBJ2-7; 10 bases align to TRBD2. The CDR3 consists of 15 residues. CDR1 SGDLS and CDR2 YYNGEE come from the germline V gene. With 6 bases clipped from V and 3 bases from J, the junction kept 9 bases outside the gene matches. The CDR3 coding sequence is TGTGCCAGCACCCCCGGGACTAGCGCACTCTACGAGCAGTACTTC. It is translated as CASTPGTSALYEQYF.

The J gene is TRBJ2-1, the V gene TRBV27; D is perhaps TRBD1 (5 bases). CDR3 length: 13 residues. V lost 6 bases, J lost 4 bases, and 10 bases lay in between. Per germline, CDR1 MNHEY and CDR2 SMNVEV (reference sequence). This CDR3 reads CASREGAYNEQFF. CDR3 sequence (DNA): TGTGCCAGCAGGGAAGGGGCGTACAATGAGCAGTTCTTC.

V gene TRBV15 combines with J gene TRBJ1-5; TRBD1 matches 7 bases. Germline V CDR1 and CDR2: LNHNV, YYDKDF (reference sequence). CDR3 length equals 19 residues. The J segment lost 8 bases and the V segment lost 3 bases, leaving 22 bases of the junction unmatched. CDR3 sequence (DNA): TGTGCCACCAGCAGGGGTCTATTGACAGGGCAATTGCCCCTTAAGCCCCAGCATTTT. Translation: CATSRGLLTGQLPLKPQHF.

The chain couples TRBV12-3 or TRBV12-4 to TRBJ1-1; the D gene is possibly TRBD1 (5 bases). V lost 2 bases to trimming and J lost 7 bases, with 8 bases between them. The CDR3 is 12 residues long. The CDR3 sequence is CASSLRGIEAFF. The CDR3 DNA reads TGTGCCAGCAGTTTAAGGGGAATTGAAGCTTTCTTT.

This clone was seen a few times. This chain joins TRBV9 and TRBJ2-3, with 7 bases lining up with TRBD2. The CDR3 runs 14 residues. J was trimmed by 3 bases and V by 4 bases; bases with no gene match: 5. Per the germline V gene, CDR1 is SGDLS and CDR2 is YYNGEE. The CDR3 spells CASSPSGGTDTQYF. The DNA for the CDR3 is TGTGCCAGCAGCCCCTCGGGGGGAACAGATACGCAGTATTTT.

This clone occurred once. J is TRBJ1-1 and V is TRBV9, with a tentative D call TRBD1 (5 bases). V was cut by 4 bases and J by 1 base, with 8 bases left in between. The CDR3 sequence is 13 residues long. Germline assignment: CDR1 SGDLS and CDR2 YYNGEE. DNA of the CDR3: TGTGCCAGCAGCTTACAGGCGAACACTGAAGCTTTCTTT. Translation: CASSLQANTEAFF.